The TCR beta chain under discussion was sequenced for a study of blood T cell repertoires in COVID-19. V lost 4 bases and J lost 7, with 11 bases in between. Germline V lookup: CDR1 LGHDT, CDR2 YNNKEL (reference sequence). The CDR3 runs 14 residues. Generated by immunoSEQ multiplex PCR, the TCRdb table keeps only in-frame clones and is missing some. The sample holds approximately 160,000 clones, 75% to 90% seen once. Sequenced: PBMCs or T cells enriched from blood (not recorded which). This TCR came from a woman aged 45-59 years who had recovered from COVID-19. The chain combines TRBV3-1 (or the pseudogene TRBV3-2) with TRBJ1-6; no clear D. The CDR3 region is CASSRKLTNSPLHF. The CDR3 bases are TGTGCCAGCAGCCGAAAACTAACGAATTCACCCCTCCACTTT.